Shown below are 8 T cell receptor beta chains from a single sample sequenced in a study of blood T cell repertoires in COVID-19. TCRdb's table, derived via immunoSEQ multiplex PCR, lists solely in-frame clones and lacks some. This sample carries over 45,000 clones, about 82% of them seen once, and the ten largest clones take over 9.5%. Material: peripheral blood. All receptors derive from a human donor in a cohort sampled during active COVID-19.

The V gene is TRBV11-2, the J gene TRBJ1-2, with a tentative D call TRBD1 (5 bases). The V gene's germline CDR1 is SGHAT and CDR2 FQNNGV. CDR3 length equals 16 residues. V was trimmed by 1 base and J by 2 bases, leaving 14 bases between them. This CDR3 reads CASSLVKGQGNYGYTF. The DNA for the CDR3 is TGTGCCAGCAGCTTAGTAAAGGGGCAGGGAAACTATGGCTACACCTTC.

The chain links TRBV4-3 to TRBJ1-1, with 7 bases aligning to TRBD1. Germline V lookup: CDR1 LGHNA, CDR2 YSLEER. This CDR3 has 15 residues. With V trimmed by 3 bases and J by 7 bases, 11 bases remained unmatched. The CDR3, as DNA: TGCGCCAGCAGCCAGCAGTCAGGGGGGAGCCTTGAAGCTTTCTTT. It yields the protein CASSQQSGGSLEAFF.

This clone was found a few times. The chain couples TRBV10-3 to TRBJ2-2, with D tentatively TRBD2 (5 bases). Trimming removed 10 bases at V and 4 bases at J, with 13 bases between. Per germline, CDR1 ENHRY and CDR2 SYGVKD. The length of the CDR3 is 13 residues. The DNA of the CDR3 is TGTGCCAACGGGGATGCCATCACCGGGGAGCTGTTTTTT. It specifies CANGDAITGELFF.

The chain carries TRBV19 and TRBJ2-1, with 9 bases identical to TRBD2. V lost 1 base, J lost 1 base, and 11 bases stayed unmatched. The CDR3 length is 19 residues. Germline CDR1 and CDR2: LNHDA and SQIVND (reference sequence). The CDR3: CASSIGNLAGGPSYNEQFF. CDR3 sequence (DNA): TGTGCCAGTAGTATAGGAAATCTGGCGGGAGGGCCGTCCTACAATGAGCAGTTCTTC.

The chain has TRBV18 and TRBJ1-1; the D gene is possibly TRBD1 (5 bases). The V and J ends lost 8 bases and 5 bases respectively, with 12 bases between them. Germline assignment: CDR1 KGHSH and CDR2 LQKENI. This CDR3 has 12 residues. The CDR3 reads CASGGVLTEAFF. CDR3 nucleotide sequence: TGTGCCAGCGGGGGGGTACTTACTGAAGCTTTCTTT.

This chain connects TRBV18 to TRBJ1-1; 8 bases map to TRBD1. The V gene end was trimmed by 2 bases and the J gene end by 6 bases; junction bases not matched to a gene: 14. CDR3 length: 17 amino acids. Germline-derived CDR1 and CDR2 are KGHSH and LQKENI. CDR3 DNA sequence: TGTGCCAGCTCACCAGCACAGGGGGTAAGGAGTTTGGCTGAAGCTTTCTTT. Protein: CASSPAQGVRSLAEAFF. Complete variable domain (other parts from reference TRBV18 and TRBJ1-1): NAGVMQNPRHLVRRRGQEARLRCSPMKGHSHVYWYRQLPEEGLKFMVYLQKENIIDESGMPKERFSAEFPKEGPSILRIQQVVRGDSAAYFCASSPAQGVRSLAEAFFGQGTRLTVV.

V gene TRBV6-5 combines with J gene TRBJ1-2; a weak D match, TRBD1 (6 bases). The CDR3 extends over 14 amino acids. Trimming pared 7 bases from V and 2 bases from J, leaving 14 bases between. The germline gives CDR1 MNHEY, CDR2 SVGAGI. The CDR3 sequence is CASKLGASNYGYTF. CDR3 DNA sequence: TGTGCCAGCAAGTTGGGGGCGAGCAACTATGGCTACACCTTC.

This clone occurred once. V and J are TRBV19 and TRBJ2-5; 7 bases agree with TRBD1. CDR1 is LNHDA and CDR2 is SQIVND in the germline V gene (reference sequence). Losses at the gene ends were 3 bases for V and 5 bases for J; bases not matched to a gene: 6. The CDR3 totals 14 residues. This CDR3 reads CASSITGVQETQYF. The CDR3 DNA follows: TGTGCCAGTAGTATCACAGGGGTTCAGGAGACCCAGTACTTC.